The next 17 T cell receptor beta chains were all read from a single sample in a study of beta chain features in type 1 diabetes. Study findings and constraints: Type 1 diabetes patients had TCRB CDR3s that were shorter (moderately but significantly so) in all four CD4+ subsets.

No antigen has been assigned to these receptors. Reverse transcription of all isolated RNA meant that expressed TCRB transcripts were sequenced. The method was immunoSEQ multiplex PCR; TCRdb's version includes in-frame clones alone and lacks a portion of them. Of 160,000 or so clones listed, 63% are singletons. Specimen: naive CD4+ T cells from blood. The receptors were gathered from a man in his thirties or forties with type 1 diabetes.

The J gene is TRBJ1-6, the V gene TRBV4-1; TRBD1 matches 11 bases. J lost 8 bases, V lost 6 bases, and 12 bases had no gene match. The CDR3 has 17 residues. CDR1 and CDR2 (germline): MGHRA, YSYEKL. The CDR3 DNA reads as TGCGCCAGCAGTCTTCTTGGGGACAGGGGGATTCATTCACCCCTCCACTTT. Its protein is CASSLLGDRGIHSPLHF.

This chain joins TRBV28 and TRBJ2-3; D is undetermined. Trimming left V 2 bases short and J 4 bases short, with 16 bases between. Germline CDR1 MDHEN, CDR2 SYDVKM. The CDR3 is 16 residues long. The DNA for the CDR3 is TGTGCCAGCAGTTTACTCGCAGGCCCAGGCGCAGATACGCAGTATTTT. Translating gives CASSLLAGPGADTQYF.

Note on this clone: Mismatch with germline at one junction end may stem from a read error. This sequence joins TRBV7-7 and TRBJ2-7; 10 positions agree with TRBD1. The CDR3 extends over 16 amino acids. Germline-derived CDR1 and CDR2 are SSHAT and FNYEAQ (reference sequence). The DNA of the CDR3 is TGTGCTAGCAGCTTAGGCCTGGGACAGGGGATCGACGAGCAGTACTTC. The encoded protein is CASSLGLGQGIDEQYF.

The CDR3 is CASKIETSGAYYEQYF. CDR3 in DNA: TGTGCCAGCAAAATTGAAACTAGCGGGGCCTATTACGAGCAGTACTTC. The chain is built from TRBV7-2 and TRBJ2-7, with 10 bases matching TRBD2. The CDR3 sequence is 16 residues long. CDR1 is SGHTA and CDR2 is FQGNSA in the germline V gene. The V and J ends lost 7 bases and 4 bases, in that order; junction bases with no gene match: 13. The complete variable domain, with remaining parts taken from reference TRBV7-2 and TRBJ2-7, reads GAGVSQSPSNKVTEKGKDVELRCDPISGHTALYWYRQSLGQGLEFLIYFQGNSAPDKSGLPSDRFSAERTGGSVSTLTIQRTQQEDSAVYLCASKIETSGAYYEQYFGPGTRLTVT.

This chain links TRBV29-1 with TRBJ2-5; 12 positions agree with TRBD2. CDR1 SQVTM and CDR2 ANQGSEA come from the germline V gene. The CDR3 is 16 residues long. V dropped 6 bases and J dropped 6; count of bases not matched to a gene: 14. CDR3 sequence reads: CSVTAGLAGLGKTQYF. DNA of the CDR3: TGCAGCGTCACCGCCGGACTAGCGGGGCTGGGGAAGACCCAGTACTTC.

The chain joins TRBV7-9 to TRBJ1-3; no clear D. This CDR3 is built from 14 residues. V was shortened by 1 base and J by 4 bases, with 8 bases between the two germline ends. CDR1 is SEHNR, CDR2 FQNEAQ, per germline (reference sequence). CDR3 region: CASSLDRSGNTIYF. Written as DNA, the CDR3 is TGTGCCAGCAGCTTAGACAGAAGCGGAAACACCATATATTTT.

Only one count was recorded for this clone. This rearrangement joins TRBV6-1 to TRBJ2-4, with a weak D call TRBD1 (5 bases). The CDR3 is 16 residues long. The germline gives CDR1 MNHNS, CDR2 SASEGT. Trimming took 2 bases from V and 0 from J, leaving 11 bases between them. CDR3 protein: CASSEWGRAAKNIQYF. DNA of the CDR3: TGTGCCAGCAGTGAATGGGGCAGGGCAGCCAAAAACATTCAGTACTTC.

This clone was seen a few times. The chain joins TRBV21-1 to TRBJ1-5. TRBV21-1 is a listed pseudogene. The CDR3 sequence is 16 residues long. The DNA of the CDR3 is TGTGCCAGCAGCAGACCGAGTAGTTTGCCGTCTCAGCCCCAGCATTTT. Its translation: CASSRPSSLPSQPQHF.

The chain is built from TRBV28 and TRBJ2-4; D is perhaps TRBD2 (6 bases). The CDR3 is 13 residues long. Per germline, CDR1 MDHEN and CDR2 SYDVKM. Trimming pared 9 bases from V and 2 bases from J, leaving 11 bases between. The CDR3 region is CASSGTPKNIQYF. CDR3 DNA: TGTGCCAGTTCCGGGACTCCCAAAAACATTCAGTACTTC.

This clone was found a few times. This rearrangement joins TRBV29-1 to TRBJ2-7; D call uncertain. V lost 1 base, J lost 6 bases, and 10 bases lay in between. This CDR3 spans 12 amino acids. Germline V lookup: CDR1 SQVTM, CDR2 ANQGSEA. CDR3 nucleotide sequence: TGCAGCGTTGAAGTTCCGGGTCTCGAGCAGTACTTC. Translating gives CSVEVPGLEQYF.

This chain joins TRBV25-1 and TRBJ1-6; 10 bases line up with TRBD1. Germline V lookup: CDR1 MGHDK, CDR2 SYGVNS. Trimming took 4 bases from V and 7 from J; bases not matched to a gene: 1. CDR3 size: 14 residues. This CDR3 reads CASSGTGGNSPLHF. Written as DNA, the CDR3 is TGTGCCAGCAGTGGGACAGGGGGGAATTCACCCCTCCACTTT.

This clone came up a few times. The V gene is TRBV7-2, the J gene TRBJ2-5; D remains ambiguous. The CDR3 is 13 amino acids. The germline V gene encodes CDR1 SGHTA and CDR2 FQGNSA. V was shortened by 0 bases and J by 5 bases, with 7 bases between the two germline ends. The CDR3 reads CASSLAVGETQYF. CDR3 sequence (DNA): TGTGCCAGCAGCTTAGCGGTTGGGGAGACCCAGTACTTC.

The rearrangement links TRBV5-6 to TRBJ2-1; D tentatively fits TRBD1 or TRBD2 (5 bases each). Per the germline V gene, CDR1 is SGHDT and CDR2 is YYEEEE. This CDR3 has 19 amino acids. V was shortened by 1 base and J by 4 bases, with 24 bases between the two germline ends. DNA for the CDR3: TGTGCCAGCAGCTTGTTTCTGGGGCCGGGAAGGAGCGATTACAATGAGCAGTTCTTC. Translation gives CASSLFLGPGRSDYNEQFF.

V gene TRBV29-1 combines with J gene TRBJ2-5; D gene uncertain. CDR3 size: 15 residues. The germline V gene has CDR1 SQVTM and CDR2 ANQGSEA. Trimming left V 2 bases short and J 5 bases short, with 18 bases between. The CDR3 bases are TGCAGCGTTGAACGACCCGCAAGCAATGGGGAGACCCAGTACTTC. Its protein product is CSVERPASNGETQYF.

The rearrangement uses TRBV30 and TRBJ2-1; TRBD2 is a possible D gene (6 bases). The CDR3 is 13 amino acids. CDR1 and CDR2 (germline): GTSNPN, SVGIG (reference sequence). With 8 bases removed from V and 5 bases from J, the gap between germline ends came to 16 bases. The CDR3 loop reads CARGGTAHNEQFF. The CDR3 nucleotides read TGTGCCCGGGGCGGGACTGCGCACAATGAGCAGTTCTTC.

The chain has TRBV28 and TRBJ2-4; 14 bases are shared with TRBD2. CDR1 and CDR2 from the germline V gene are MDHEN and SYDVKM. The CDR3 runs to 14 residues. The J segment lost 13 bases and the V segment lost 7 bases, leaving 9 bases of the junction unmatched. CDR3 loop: CASTTTSGGAGQYF. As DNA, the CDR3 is TGTGCCAGCACCACGACTAGCGGGGGGGCGGGCCAGTACTTC.

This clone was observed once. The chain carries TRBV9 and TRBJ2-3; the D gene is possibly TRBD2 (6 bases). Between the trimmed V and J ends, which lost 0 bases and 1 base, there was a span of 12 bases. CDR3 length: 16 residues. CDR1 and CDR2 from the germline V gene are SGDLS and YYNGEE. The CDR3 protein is CASSVVAGWGTDTQYF. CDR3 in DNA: TGTGCCAGCAGCGTAGTGGCGGGGTGGGGCACAGATACGCAGTATTTT.